This TCR beta chain appears in the sequencing data of a study of synovial regulatory T cells in juvenile arthritis. Across the study: A few patients were therapy-naive; over five received methotrexate alone.

General study points: Largely private between patients, iaTreg TCR repertoires showed partial overlap with synovial Teff and blood CPL repertoires.

Libraries were prepared by immunoSEQ multiplex PCR; TCRdb keeps only in-frame clonotypes and omits some of them. This repertoire includes under 3,500 clones. Matched peripheral blood accompanied the synovial fluid taken from each patient with active arthritis. Median disease duration was about 7 years, range 0.2-19.1. This clone ranks as medium-sized in terms of frequency. Its antigen is not identified. CDR1 and CDR2 (germline): SGHRS, YFSETQ. The CDR3 spans 15 residues. DNA was not recorded. V usage is TRBV5-1 and J usage is TRBJ1-1. The sequence came from a donor between 2 and 29 years old with juvenile idiopathic arthritis. The source material was Treg cells from the synovium. CDR3 sequence: CASSLDRGLNTEAFF.